This TCR beta chain came from a study of blood T cell repertoires in COVID-19. Whole-study context: Samples representing acute and convalescent COVID-19 were sourced from the United States, Italy and Spain.

In the original analysis: Reference gene primer amplification in the assay estimated nucleated cell counts. Profiling relied on immunoSEQ multiplex PCR, and the TCRdb table lists in-frame clones only, not all of them. V and J calls and clone size are given by that table; D and trimming were obtained from the DNA. The sample consists of around 300,000 clones, around nine tenths of them appearing once. The CDR3 totals 14 residues. In germline, CDR1 is SGHTA, CDR2 FQGNSA. The V and J ends lost 0 bases and 5 bases respectively, with 10 bases between them. This TCR derives from a woman in her 70s with COVID-19, enrolled during active disease. The V gene is TRBV7-2, the J gene TRBJ1-1; no firm D call. Material for sequencing was peripheral blood. The CDR3 region is CASSLALGDTEAFF. CDR3 DNA: TGTGCCAGCAGCTTAGCGCTCGGAGATACTGAAGCTTTCTTT.